Sequencing of this T cell receptor beta chain was carried out in a study of blood T cell repertoires in COVID-19. Study-level background: PBMCs, B-cell-depleted T cells, or T cells were the source of the cDNA or gDNA that made up the material.

As processed by the authors: Reference gene primer amplification yielded estimated nucleated cell counts. The table came from immunoSEQ multiplex PCR; TCRdb's copy has only in-frame clones and leaves some out. Clone size and V and J calls were adopted from that table, with D and trimming inferred from the DNA. Here the sample spans more than 250,000 clones, 80% to 90% being singletons. V lost 0 bases to trimming and J lost 8 bases; unmatched junction nucleotides: 4. Per the germline V gene, CDR1 is KGHSH and CDR2 is LQKENI. This CDR3 is 15 amino acids long. This sequence was found in a man between 18 and 29 years old who had recovered from COVID-19. Material: peripheral blood. The chain links TRBV18 to TRBJ1-2, with 12 nucleotides matching TRBD1. CDR3 protein: CASSPPGQGAGGYTF. DNA of the CDR3: TGTGCCAGCTCACCACCGGGACAGGGGGCTGGAGGCTACACCTTC.